Following are 25 T cell receptor beta chains from one sample sequenced in a study of blood T cell repertoires in COVID-19. Assay used: immunoSEQ multiplex PCR; TCRdb lists only in-frame clones, some missing. The repertoire holds approximately 260,000 clones, with about nine tenths as singletons. Sequencing used peripheral blood. Receptor source: a man in his 60s who had recovered from COVID-19.

This clone was detected many times. The chain carries TRBV7-2 and TRBJ1-1; D is possibly TRBD1 (5 bases). The CDR3 runs 14 residues. Germline V lookup: CDR1 SGHTA, CDR2 FQGNSA. Between the trimmed V and J ends, which lost 2 bases and 6 bases, there was a span of 13 bases. The CDR3 sequence: CASSLLRGGSEAFF. DNA of the CDR3: TGTGCCAGCAGCTTATTAAGGGGAGGGTCTGAAGCTTTCTTT.

The V gene is TRBV28, the J gene TRBJ1-5, with a weak D call TRBD1 (6 bases). V lost 6 bases and J 0 bases, leaving 18 bases between the germline ends. Looked up from germline, CDR1 is MDHEN and CDR2 is SYDVKM. CDR3 length: 17 residues. The DNA for the CDR3 is TGTGCCAGCAGGCCTTCCGCTAGGGGGAATAGCAATCAGCCCCAGCATTTT. Protein: CASRPSARGNSNQPQHF.

The chain is built from TRBV28 and TRBJ2-7; TRBD1 matches at 8 bases. CDR1 MDHEN and CDR2 SYDVKM come from the germline V gene. The length of the CDR3 is 14 residues. V shed 6 bases and J 3 bases; nucleotides not matched to a gene: 7. The CDR3 sequence is CASRATGTGYEQYF. The CDR3 DNA reads as TGTGCCAGCAGAGCCACCGGGACAGGCTACGAGCAGTACTTC. The variable domain in full, with the rest retrieved from reference TRBV28 and TRBJ2-7, is DVKVTQSSRYLVKRTGEKVFLECVQDMDHENMFWYRQDPGLGLRLIYFSYDVKMKEKGDIPEGYSVSREKKERFSLILESASTNQTSMYLCASRATGTGYEQYFGPGTRLTVT.

CDR3 loop: CASSQDLPRAYEQYF. CDR3 bases: TGTGCCAGCAGCCAAGATCTTCCCAGGGCCTACGAGCAGTACTTC. V usage is TRBV14 and J usage is TRBJ2-7, with D maybe TRBD1 (5 bases). The germline CDR1 and CDR2 sequences are SGHDN and FVKESK. The length of the CDR3 is 15 residues. Trimming left V 0 bases short and J 2 bases short, with 11 bases between.

This rearrangement joins TRBV5-1 to TRBJ1-2; the D is unclear. Germline CDR1 is SGHRS and CDR2 is YFSETQ. This CDR3 region has 11 residues. Trimming stripped 4 bases from V and 4 bases from J, with 5 bases between. The CDR3 DNA reads TGCGCCAGCAGCGGAGGCTATGGCTACACCTTC. Translation gives CASSGGYGYTF.

The chain combines TRBV15 with TRBJ2-1; 7 nucleotides agree with TRBD1. The CDR3 extends over 12 amino acids. With 0 bases clipped from V and 15 bases from J, the junction kept 5 bases outside the gene matches. Germline CDR1 is LNHNV and CDR2 is YYDKDF (reference sequence). The CDR3 nucleotides are TGTGCCACCAGCAGAGATAAGGGGGCCCGGTTCTTC. Residues: CATSRDKGARFF.

The V call is TRBV24-1, the J call TRBJ2-1; 9 nucleotides line up with TRBD2. The J segment lost 3 bases and the V segment lost 8 bases, leaving 4 bases of the junction unmatched. Germline V gene lookup returns CDR1 KGHDR and CDR2 SFDVKD. The CDR3 extends over 14 amino acids. Written as DNA, the CDR3 is TGTGCCACCACCGGTAGCGGGGGCTACAATGAGCAGTTCTTC. Protein sequence: CATTGSGGYNEQFF.

The chain uses TRBV18 and TRBJ2-2, with TRBD2 identical over 8 bases. The CDR3 has 16 amino acids. Germline V lookup: CDR1 KGHSH, CDR2 LQKENI. With V trimmed by 2 bases and J by 6 bases, 8 bases remained unmatched. CDR3 DNA sequence: TGTGCCAGCTCACCATATAGCGGGGTCGTTGCCGGGGAGCTGTTTTTT. Translation: CASSPYSGVVAGELFF.

V usage is TRBV15 and J usage is TRBJ2-6, with TRBD1 identical over 7 bases. The V segment lost 1 base and the J segment 0 bases; nucleotides outside the gene matches: 3. The CDR3 runs 17 residues. In germline, CDR1 is LNHNV, CDR2 YYDKDF (reference sequence). The CDR3 DNA reads as TGTGCCACCAGCAGAGGGACAGGACCCTCTGGGGCCAACGTCCTGACTTTC. Translation: CATSRGTGPSGANVLTF. Together with reference TRBV15 and TRBJ2-6, the CDR3 gives the full variable domain: DAMVIQNPRYQVTQFGKPVTLSCSQTLNHNVMYWYQQKSSQAPKLLFHYYDKDFNNEADTPDNFQSRRPNTSFCFLDIRSPGLGDTAMYLCATSRGTGPSGANVLTFGAGSRLTVL.

The table lists this clone with a count of one. V usage is TRBV19 and J usage is TRBJ1-2; 7 bases match TRBD1. Germline V lookup: CDR1 LNHDA, CDR2 SQIVND (reference sequence). This CDR3 is built from 15 residues. V gave up 2 bases and J gave up 5 bases; unmatched junction bases: 8. CDR3 protein: CASSISGQEPYGYTF. The CDR3 DNA follows: TGTGCCAGTAGTATAAGCGGACAGGAGCCATATGGCTACACCTTC.

The CDR3, as DNA: TGTGCCAGCAGTTTAACGGGACAGGGGAGAGGTACGCAGTATTTT. The encoded protein is CASSLTGQGRGTQYF. The V and J genes are TRBV2 and TRBJ2-3, with 10 bases fitting TRBD1. The CDR3 is 15 residues long. Germline V gene sequence: CDR1 SNHLY, CDR2 FYNNEI. Unmatched junction bases numbered 10, after V lost 5 bases and J lost 8 bases. Full variable domain (remainder filled in from reference TRBV2 and TRBJ2-3): EPEVTQTPSHQVTQMGQEVILRCVPISNHLYFYWYRQILGQKVEFLVSFYNNEISEKSEIFDDQFSVERPDGSNFTLKIRSTKLEDSAMYFCASSLTGQGRGTQYFGPGTRLTVL.

This chain links TRBV2 with TRBJ2-2, with D possibly TRBD2 on 6 matching bases. Germline V gives CDR1 SNHLY, CDR2 FYNNEI. The CDR3 is 15 residues long. The V end was cut by 6 bases, the J end by 0 bases, with 11 bases between. The CDR3 sequence: CASRDRDSNTGELFF. CDR3 bases: TGTGCCAGCAGGGACCGGGACTCGAACACCGGGGAGCTGTTTTTT.

The chain combines TRBV9 with TRBJ1-4, with TRBD1 matching 9 bases. The CDR3 consists of 17 residues. Unmatched junction bases numbered 10, after V lost 0 bases and J lost 7 bases. From germline, CDR1 is SGDLS and CDR2 YYNGEE. CDR3 in DNA: TGTGCCAGCAGCGTAGGGATCGGGACAGGGCTTAGTGAAAAACTGTTTTTT. This encodes CASSVGIGTGLSEKLFF.

This clone came up once. V and J are TRBV3-1 (or the pseudogene TRBV3-2) and TRBJ2-1, with TRBD2 identical over 7 bases. This CDR3 spans 15 amino acids. Germline V gene lookup returns CDR1 LGHDT and CDR2 YNNKEL (reference sequence). Trimming removed 1 base from V and 2 bases from J; junction bases left unmatched: 2. CDR3 residues: CASSQGGGTYNEQFF. The CDR3 bases are TGTGCCAGCAGCCAAGGGGGGGGGACCTACAATGAGCAGTTCTTC.

V and J are TRBV5-6 and TRBJ2-1; 13 bases line up with TRBD2. The CDR3 has 15 amino acids. Per germline, CDR1 SGHDT and CDR2 YYEEEE. Trimming cost V 4 bases and J 6 bases; bases outside gene matches: 4. This chain's CDR3 is CASSAGLAGLNEQFF. The CDR3 DNA is TGTGCCAGCAGCGCGGGACTAGCGGGGCTCAATGAGCAGTTCTTC.

The CDR3 coding sequence is TGCGCCAGCAGCCCAGACAGGAGAGATACGCAGTATTTT. Protein product: CASSPDRRDTQYF. This rearrangement joins TRBV5-1 to TRBJ2-3; tentatively, D is TRBD1 (6 bases). The germline V gene encodes CDR1 SGHRS and CDR2 YFSETQ. The CDR3 extends over 13 amino acids. The germline V and J ends were trimmed by 4 bases and 5 bases, with 11 bases remaining between them.

The chain joins TRBV3-1 (or the pseudogene TRBV3-2) to TRBJ2-5; possible D gene TRBD2, 6 bases. Germline V gene lookup returns CDR1 LGHDT and CDR2 YNNKEL (reference sequence). The CDR3 sequence is 15 residues long. V was shortened by 1 base and J by 5 bases, with 14 bases between the two germline ends. The CDR3 DNA reads TGTGCCAGCAGCCAAGTGGGGGGAGTCGGGGAGACCCAGTACTTC. Its translation is CASSQVGGVGETQYF.

The rearrangement joins TRBV21-1 to TRBJ2-3; the table's D call, TRBD2, was not checked against the DNA. TRBV21-1 is an annotated pseudogene. The CDR3 loop spans 17 amino acids. Here the CDR3 reads CASSNREGLDLADTQYF. CDR3 bases: TGTGCCAGCAGCAATAGGGAGGGACTTGACCTGGCAGATACGCAGTATTTT.

The rearrangement joins TRBV6-5 to TRBJ2-1, with no clear D. This CDR3 is built from 13 residues. Germline V CDR1 and CDR2: MNHEY, SVGAGI. Trimming took 2 bases from V and 4 from J, leaving 6 bases between them. DNA of the CDR3: TGTGCCAGCAGTTACCTAGGTTACAATGAGCAGTTCTTC. Encoded protein: CASSYLGYNEQFF.

This chain connects TRBV7-4 to TRBJ2-7; maybe TRBD2 (6 bases). This CDR3 has 18 residues. Trimming removed 1 base from V and 1 base from J, with 20 bases in between. Germline CDR1 SGHVT, CDR2 SQSDAQ. The CDR3 region is CASSLVLATLIGSYEQYV. CDR3 bases: TGTGCCAGCAGCTTAGTACTAGCCACCCTGATCGGGTCCTACGAGCAGTACGTC.

The chain is built from TRBV10-2 and TRBJ2-2; D unresolved. Germline V gene sequence: CDR1 WSHSY, CDR2 SAAADI. This CDR3 is built from 11 residues. Trimming cost V 5 bases and J 6 bases, with 4 bases left between them. The CDR3 DNA is TGCGCCAGCAGTTATCCCGGGGAGCTGTTTTTT. Translating it yields CASSYPGELFF.

The chain carries TRBV9 and TRBJ2-2; 7 bases fit TRBD2. This CDR3 has 14 amino acids. With 4 bases clipped from V and 12 bases from J, the junction kept 12 bases outside the gene matches. Germline CDR1 reads SGDLS; CDR2 reads YYNGEE. The CDR3: CASSPRVTAGKLFF. The CDR3 DNA reads TGTGCCAGCAGCCCCCGGGTGACAGCGGGGAAGCTGTTTTTT.

The V call is TRBV25-1, the J call TRBJ2-1; D is perhaps TRBD1 (5 bases). The CDR3 length is 15 residues. V lost 4 bases and J lost 0, with 10 bases in between. Germline V gives CDR1 MGHDK, CDR2 SYGVNS. The CDR3 is CASSATGLSYNEQFF. CDR3 nucleotide sequence: TGTGCCAGCAGTGCCACAGGTCTCTCCTACAATGAGCAGTTCTTC.

The chain uses TRBV30 and TRBJ2-5; TRBD1 matches 12 bases. CDR1 and CDR2 (germline): GTSNPN, SVGIG (reference sequence). There are 15 residues in the CDR3. Unmatched junction bases numbered 5, after V lost 1 base and J lost 5 bases. CDR3 protein: CAWSAGQGARETQYF. DNA for the CDR3: TGTGCCTGGAGTGCGGGACAGGGGGCGAGGGAGACCCAGTACTTC.

The chain employs TRBV2 and TRBJ2-3; TRBD1 aligns across 8 bases. Trimming at V came to 4 bases and at J to 1 base, leaving 4 bases not matched to a gene. The CDR3 covers 15 residues. Germline V gene lookup returns CDR1 SNHLY and CDR2 FYNNEI. The chain's CDR3 is CASSVMTGGTDTQYF. The DNA for the CDR3 is TGTGCCAGCAGTGTCATGACAGGGGGCACAGATACGCAGTATTTT.